The clone carrying this T cell receptor (beta chain) occurred once. The entry originates in a study of CD8 T cells in Susac syndrome. Negative magnetic isolation gave CD8+ and CD4+ cells; FACS enriched CD8+ TEMRA. Germline CDR1 MNHEY, CDR2 SMNVEV (reference sequence). V was shortened by 8 bases and J by 1 base, with 14 bases between the two germline ends. This CDR3 has 14 amino acids. When the RNA was reverse transcribed, random hexamers were used with an input of about 0.5 to 1 ug. Amplification of TCR beta CDR3 spanned 54 Vbeta and 13 Jbeta via immunoSEQ multiplex PCR. TCRdb used MiXCR to reprocess the immunoSEQ multiplex PCR reads, holding one entry per CDR3 protein. The sample lists 150,000 to 200,000 distinct CDR3 sequences; roughly 94% were seen once.

The specimen was CD4+ T cells from PBMCs. The TCR sequence derives from a human donor with multiple sclerosis. The J gene is TRBJ1-2, the V gene TRBV27; D not resolved. The CDR3 DNA reads TGTGCCAGCCGTTCGATAGAAAATAACTATGGCTACACCTTC. This codes for CASRSIENNYGYTF.